This entry concerns a single TCR beta chain. The antigen remains undetermined. This sample is part of a study of cytomegalovirus exposure and HLA in healthy donors. 13 Jbeta primers and 60 Vbeta primers were used for the PCR. Sequenced by immunoSEQ multiplex PCR; TCRdb stores in-frame clones only, minus some. This sample's table reports 80,000 or so clones. Study-level points and caveats: Cytomegalovirus association was assigned to over 150 TCR beta chains.

This receptor was identified in a man in his fifties or sixties in good health and CMV-seropositive. Sequencing was carried out using PBMCs.

DNA of the CDR3: TGCGCCAGCAGCCTAAGAGTGGACAGTAGCTCCTACGAGCAGTACTTC. It translates to CASSLRVDSSSYEQYF. The chain has TRBV5-1 and TRBJ2-7; TRBD1 is a possible D gene (6 bases). From germline, CDR1 is SGHRS and CDR2 YFSETQ. Trimming took 4 bases from V and 0 from J, leaving 17 bases between them. The CDR3 is made up of 16 amino acids.